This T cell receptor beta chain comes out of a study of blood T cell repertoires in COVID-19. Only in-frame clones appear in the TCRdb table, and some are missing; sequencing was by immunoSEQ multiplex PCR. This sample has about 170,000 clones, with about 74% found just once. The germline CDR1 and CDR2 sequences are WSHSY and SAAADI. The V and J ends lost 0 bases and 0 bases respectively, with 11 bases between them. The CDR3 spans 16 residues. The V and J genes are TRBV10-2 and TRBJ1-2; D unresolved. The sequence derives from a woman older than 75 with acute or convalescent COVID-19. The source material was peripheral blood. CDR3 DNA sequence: TGCGCCAGCAGTGAGTCGAGAGGGTACTCTAACTATGGCTACACCTTC. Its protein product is CASSESRGYSNYGYTF.